This T cell receptor beta chain appears in the sequencing data of a study of blood T cell repertoires in COVID-19. Turning to the study itself: The samples span acute and convalescent COVID-19 from the United States, Italy and Spain.

Profiling relied on immunoSEQ multiplex PCR, and the TCRdb table lists in-frame clones only, not all of them. The sample lists approximately 260,000 clones, 85% to 95% occurring once. Each participant's cohort was designated according to participant-reported clinical history. There are 14 residues in the CDR3. Per the germline V gene, CDR1 is SNHLY and CDR2 is FYNNEI. Trimming stripped 11 bases from V and 1 base from J, with 15 bases between. The chain is built from TRBV2 and TRBJ1-5, with a possible D match to TRBD1 (6 bases). The clonotype originates from a woman between 18 and 30 years old who had recovered from COVID-19. The sequenced sample consisted of PBMCs or T cells enriched from blood (not recorded which). For the CDR3, the DNA is TGTGCCGGGGGAAGACAGGACAGCAATCAGCCCCAGCATTTT. This codes for CAGGRQDSNQPQHF.